This TCR beta chain emerged from a study of cytomegalovirus exposure and HLA in healthy donors. Overall study context: Among the approximately 400 donors who were genotyped, about 84% fell in the genetic ancestry cluster that is associated with self-reported Caucasian donors.

Study-wide results and limits: The study designated 150 to 200 TCR beta chains cytomegalovirus-associated. The number of N-insertions in an Asian-associated ancestry cluster was reportedly below the approximately 700-donor mean in a later analysis. Analysis was performed later, and it showed HLA-associated TCR beta chains to be more clonally expanded than equally common others.

Concerning this clone itself: Its antigen is undetermined.

The V end was cut by 4 bases, the J end by 0 bases, with 13 bases between. Per the germline V gene, CDR1 is SNHLY and CDR2 is FYNNEI. CDR3 size: 15 residues. PCR primers comprised 60 Vbeta and 13 Jbeta primers. Data came from immunoSEQ multiplex PCR; TCRdb stores just in-frame clones and leaves some out. The top ten hold about 3.8% of the sample, which has more than 90,000 clones, 85% to 90% seen once. V gene TRBV2 combines with J gene TRBJ2-7; possible D gene TRBD2, 5 bases. Sample: PBMCs. The clonotype was recovered from a man under 40 in good health and CMV-seronegative. In DNA form, the CDR3 reads TGTGCCAGCAGTGCGGGGTCAGCGAACTCCTACGAGCAGTACTTC. Translation gives CASSAGSANSYEQYF.